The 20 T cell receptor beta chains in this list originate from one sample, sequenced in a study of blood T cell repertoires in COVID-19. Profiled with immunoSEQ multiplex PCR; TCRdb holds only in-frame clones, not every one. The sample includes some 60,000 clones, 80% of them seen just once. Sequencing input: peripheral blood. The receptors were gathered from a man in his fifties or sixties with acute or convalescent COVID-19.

CDR3 amino acids: CASSSTGLRYTF. CDR3 nucleotides: TGTGCCAGCAGTTCTACAGGGCTTCGCTACACCTTC. This chain connects TRBV12-3 or TRBV12-4 to TRBJ1-2; D is perhaps TRBD1 (6 bases). The V end was cut by 4 bases, the J end by 9 bases, with 12 bases between. There are 12 residues in the CDR3.

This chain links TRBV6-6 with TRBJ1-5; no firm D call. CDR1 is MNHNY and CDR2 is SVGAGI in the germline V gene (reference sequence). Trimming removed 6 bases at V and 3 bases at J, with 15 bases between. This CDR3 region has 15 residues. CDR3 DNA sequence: TGTGCCAGCAGCCCCGCGGGCGGAGTCAATCAGCCCCAGCATTTT. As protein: CASSPAGGVNQPQHF.

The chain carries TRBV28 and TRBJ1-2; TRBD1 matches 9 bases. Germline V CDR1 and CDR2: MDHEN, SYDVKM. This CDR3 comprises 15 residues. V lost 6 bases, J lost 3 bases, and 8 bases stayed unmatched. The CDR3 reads CASRSDRGLYYGYTF. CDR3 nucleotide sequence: TGTGCCAGCAGGTCGGACAGGGGCCTTTACTATGGCTACACCTTC.

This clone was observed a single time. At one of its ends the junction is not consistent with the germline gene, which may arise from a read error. The CDR3 nucleotides read TGTGCTAGCAGCCCGAGGAAGTACCAAGAGACCCAGTACTTC. Translating it yields CASSPRKYQETQYF. V is TRBV7-7 and J is TRBJ2-5; D uncertain. Germline CDR1 reads SSHAT; CDR2 reads FNYEAQ (reference sequence). There are 14 residues in the CDR3.

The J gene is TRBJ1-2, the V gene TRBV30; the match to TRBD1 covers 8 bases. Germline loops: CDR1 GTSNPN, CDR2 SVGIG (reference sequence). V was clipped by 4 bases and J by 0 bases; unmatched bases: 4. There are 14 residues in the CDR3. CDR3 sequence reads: CAWKGQVANYGYTF. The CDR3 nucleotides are TGTGCCTGGAAGGGACAGGTAGCTAACTATGGCTACACCTTC.

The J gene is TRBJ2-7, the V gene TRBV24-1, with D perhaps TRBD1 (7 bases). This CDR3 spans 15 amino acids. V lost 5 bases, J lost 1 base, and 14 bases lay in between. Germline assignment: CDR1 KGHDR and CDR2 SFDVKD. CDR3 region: CATSVAGGPSYEQYF. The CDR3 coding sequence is TGTGCCACCAGTGTAGCAGGGGGGCCTTCCTACGAGCAGTACTTC.

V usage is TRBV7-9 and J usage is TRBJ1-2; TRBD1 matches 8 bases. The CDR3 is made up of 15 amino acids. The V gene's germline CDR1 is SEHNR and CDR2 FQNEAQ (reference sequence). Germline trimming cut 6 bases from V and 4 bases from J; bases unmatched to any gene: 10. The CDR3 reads CASSRGQGLTYGYTF. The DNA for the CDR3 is TGTGCCAGCAGTCGAGGACAGGGTCTGACCTATGGCTACACCTTC.

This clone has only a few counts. CDR3 loop: CASSLGGTVSYEQYF. CDR3 in DNA: TGTGCCAGCAGTTTAGGGGGGACAGTTTCCTACGAGCAGTACTTC. The chain carries TRBV28 and TRBJ2-7; a possible D gene is TRBD1 (7 bases). Germline V CDR1 and CDR2: MDHEN, SYDVKM. The CDR3 has 15 residues. Trimming removed 2 bases from V and 1 base from J, with 12 bases in between.

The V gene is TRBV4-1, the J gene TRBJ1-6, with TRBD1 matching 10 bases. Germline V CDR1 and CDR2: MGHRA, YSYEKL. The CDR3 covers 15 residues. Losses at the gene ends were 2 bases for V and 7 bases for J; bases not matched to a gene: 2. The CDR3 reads CASSQMGQGNSPLHF. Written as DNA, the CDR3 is TGCGCCAGCAGCCAAATGGGACAGGGGAATTCACCCCTCCACTTT.

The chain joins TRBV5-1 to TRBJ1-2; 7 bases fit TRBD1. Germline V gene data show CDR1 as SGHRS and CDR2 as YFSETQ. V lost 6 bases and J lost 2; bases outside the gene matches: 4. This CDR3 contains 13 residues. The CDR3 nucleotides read TGCGCCAGCAATCAGGGGGGAAACTATGGCTACACCTTC. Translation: CASNQGGNYGYTF. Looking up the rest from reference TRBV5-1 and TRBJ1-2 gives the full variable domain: KAGVTQTPRYLIKTRGQQVTLSCSPISGHRSVSWYQQTPGQGLQFLFEYFSETQRNKGNFPGRFSGRQFSNSRSEMNVSTLELGDSALYLCASNQGGNYGYTFGSGTRLTVV.

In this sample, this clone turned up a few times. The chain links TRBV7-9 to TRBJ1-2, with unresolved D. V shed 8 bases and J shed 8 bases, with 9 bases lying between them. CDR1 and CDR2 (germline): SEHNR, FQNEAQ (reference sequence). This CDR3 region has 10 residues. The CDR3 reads CASGHRGYTF. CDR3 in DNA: TGTGCCAGCGGGCACCGGGGCTACACCTTC.

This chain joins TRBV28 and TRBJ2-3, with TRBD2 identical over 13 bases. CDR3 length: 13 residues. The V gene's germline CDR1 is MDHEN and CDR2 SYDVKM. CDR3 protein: CVTSGGGTDTQYF. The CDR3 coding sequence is TGTGTCACTAGCGGGGGGGGCACAGATACGCAGTATTTT. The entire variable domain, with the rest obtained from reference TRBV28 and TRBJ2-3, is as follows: DVKVTQSSRYLVKRTGEKVFLECVQDMDHENMFWYRQDPGLGLRLIYFSYDVKMKEKGDIPEGYSVSREKKERFSLILESASTNQTSMYLCVTSGGGTDTQYFGPGTRLTVL.

Here the CDR3 reads CATSDSTGTKGSNQPQHF. CDR3 DNA: TGTGCCACCAGTGATTCGACTGGCACAAAGGGGAGCAATCAGCCCCAGCATTTT. The rearrangement joins TRBV24-1 to TRBJ1-5; D perhaps matches TRBD1 (5 bases). With 2 bases removed from V and 1 base from J, the gap between germline ends came to 17 bases. CDR1 and CDR2 from the germline V gene are KGHDR and SFDVKD. This CDR3 is 18 amino acids long.

This CDR3 reads CASSLARQGAYNEQFF. DNA for the CDR3: TGTGCCAGCAGCTTAGCCCGACAGGGGGCCTACAATGAGCAGTTCTTC. The chain uses TRBV7-6 and TRBJ2-1, with 9 bases fitting TRBD1. Trimming took 0 bases from V and 2 from J; bases not matched to a gene: 2. CDR1 SGHVS and CDR2 FNYEAQ come from the germline V gene. The CDR3 loop spans 16 amino acids.

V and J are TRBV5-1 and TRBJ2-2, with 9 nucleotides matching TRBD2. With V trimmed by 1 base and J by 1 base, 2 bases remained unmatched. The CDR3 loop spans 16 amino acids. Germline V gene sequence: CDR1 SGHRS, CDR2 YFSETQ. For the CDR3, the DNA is TGCGCCAGCAGCTTGCTAGCGGGGAGGAACACCGGGGAGCTGTTTTTT. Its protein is CASSLLAGRNTGELFF.

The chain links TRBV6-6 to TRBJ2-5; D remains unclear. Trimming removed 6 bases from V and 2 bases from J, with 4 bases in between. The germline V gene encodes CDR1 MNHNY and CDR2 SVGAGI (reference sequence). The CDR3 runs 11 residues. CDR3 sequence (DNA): TGTGCCAGCAGCCCACAAGAGACCCAGTACTTC. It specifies CASSPQETQYF.

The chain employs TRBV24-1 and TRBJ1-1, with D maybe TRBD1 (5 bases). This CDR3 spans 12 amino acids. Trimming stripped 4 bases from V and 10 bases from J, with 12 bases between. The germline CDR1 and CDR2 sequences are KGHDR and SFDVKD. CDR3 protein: CATSDPGGGAFF. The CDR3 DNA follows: TGTGCCACCAGTGACCCTGGGGGGGGAGCTTTCTTT.

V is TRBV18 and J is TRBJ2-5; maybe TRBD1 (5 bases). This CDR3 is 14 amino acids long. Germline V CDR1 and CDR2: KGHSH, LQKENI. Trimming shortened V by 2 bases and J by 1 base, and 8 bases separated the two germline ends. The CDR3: CASSPRQTQETQYF. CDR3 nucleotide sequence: TGTGCCAGCTCACCAAGACAGACCCAAGAGACCCAGTACTTC.

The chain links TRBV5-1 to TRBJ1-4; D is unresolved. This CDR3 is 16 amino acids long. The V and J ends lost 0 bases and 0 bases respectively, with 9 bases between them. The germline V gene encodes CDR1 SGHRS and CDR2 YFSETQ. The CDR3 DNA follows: TGCGCCAGCAGCTTGGGGTCGGGAGCAACTAATGAAAAACTGTTTTTT. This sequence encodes CASSLGSGATNEKLFF.

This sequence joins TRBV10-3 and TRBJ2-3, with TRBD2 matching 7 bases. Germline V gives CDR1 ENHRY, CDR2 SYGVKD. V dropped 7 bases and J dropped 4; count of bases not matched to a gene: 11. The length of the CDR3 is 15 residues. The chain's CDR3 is CAITLTSSKADTQYF. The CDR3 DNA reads TGTGCCATCACCCTGACTAGCAGTAAGGCAGATACGCAGTATTTT.